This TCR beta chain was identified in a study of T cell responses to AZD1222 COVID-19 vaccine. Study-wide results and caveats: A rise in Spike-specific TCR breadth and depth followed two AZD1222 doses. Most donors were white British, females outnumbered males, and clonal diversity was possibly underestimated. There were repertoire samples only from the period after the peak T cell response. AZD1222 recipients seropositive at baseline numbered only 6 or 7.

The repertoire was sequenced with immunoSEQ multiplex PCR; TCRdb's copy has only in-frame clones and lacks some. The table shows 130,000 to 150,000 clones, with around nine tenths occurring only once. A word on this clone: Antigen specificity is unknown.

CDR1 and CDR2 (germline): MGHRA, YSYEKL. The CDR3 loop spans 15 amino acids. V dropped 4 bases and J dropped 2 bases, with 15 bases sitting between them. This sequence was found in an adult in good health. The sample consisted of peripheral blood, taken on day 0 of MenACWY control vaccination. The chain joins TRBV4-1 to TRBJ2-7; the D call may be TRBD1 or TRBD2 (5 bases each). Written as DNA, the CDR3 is TGCGCCAGCAGCCTGTTTTGGGACGGACCCTACGAGCAGTACTTC. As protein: CASSLFWDGPYEQYF.